This T cell receptor (beta chain) was sequenced during a study of cytomegalovirus exposure and HLA in healthy donors. The V end lost 1 base, the J end lost 4 bases, and 13 bases lay between the germline ends. Germline CDR1 and CDR2: SNHLY and FYNNEI. This CDR3 has 15 amino acids. This PCR relied on a set of 60 Vbeta primers and 13 Jbeta primers. Using immunoSEQ multiplex PCR, the repertoire was profiled, and TCRdb retains in-frame clones only, with some absent. Among over 100,000 clones listed, about three fifths were seen once. The TCR sequence derives from a human donor in good health. The rearrangement joins TRBV2 to TRBJ1-2, with unresolved D. The specimen sequenced was PBMCs. CDR3 sequence: CASSEDMVTAYGYTF. The CDR3, as DNA: TGTGCCAGCAGTGAAGACATGGTTACAGCCTATGGCTACACCTTC.